This T cell receptor (beta chain) stems from a study of blood T cell repertoires in COVID-19. Background on the study: Acute and convalescent COVID-19 samples came from the United States, Italy and Spain. Sample material is recorded as cDNA or gDNA derived from T cells, B-cell-depleted T cells, or PBMCs.

This CDR3 is 11 amino acids long. Between the trimmed V and J ends, which lost 8 bases and 7 bases, there was a span of 8 bases. Germline lookup yields CDR1 LNHNV and CDR2 YYDKDF (reference sequence). Clones were read by immunoSEQ multiplex PCR, and TCRdb kept only the in-frame ones, dropping some. This sample has about 77,000 clones, with more than 60% found just once. The V gene is TRBV15, the J gene TRBJ2-2, with D possibly matching TRBD2 (5 bases). The sequenced material came from peripheral blood. This receptor was obtained from a man aged 55 to 70 with acute or convalescent COVID-19. This CDR3 is CATEGYGELFF. CDR3 DNA sequence: TGTGCCACCGAGGGATACGGGGAGCTGTTTTTT.